These T cell receptor beta chains were read from a single sample in a study of T cell changes during pregnancy in multiple sclerosis. Assay used: immunoSEQ multiplex PCR; TCRdb lists only in-frame clones, some missing. The sample contains fewer than 60,000 clones, about 91% of which appear only once. The material was peripheral blood, obtained after pregnancy. These receptors were obtained from a female donor in good health, enrolled as a control in a pregnancy study. Each CDR3 is given with its conserved first and last residue. A D gene is named only where the DNA matches it firmly.

TRBJ1-1 | - | TRBV5-1 | 16 | TGCGCCAGCAGCTTGGTAGTCACGGGGTCGAACACTGAAGCTTTCTTT | CASSLVVTGSNTEAFF
TRBJ2-7 | TRBD2 | TRBV27 | 16 | TGTGCCAGCAGCCGAGGTAGCGGGATAACTAGGTACGAGCAGTACTTC | CASSRGSGITRYEQYF
TRBJ1-2 | TRBD1 | TRBV6-1 | 15 | TGTGCCAGCAGTGTTCCAGGGACAGGGGGTTTTGGCTACACCTTC | CASSVPGTGGFGYTF
TRBJ1-2 | - | TRBV6-6 | 12 | TGTGCCAGCAGTTACGGCGGCTATGGCTACACCTTC | CASSYGGYGYTF
TRBJ2-5 | - | TRBV6-6 | 15 | TGTGCCAGCAGTTACTCTGACACCATACAAGAGACCCAGTACTTC | CASSYSDTIQETQYF
TRBJ2-5 | TRBD1 | TRBV25-1 | 15 | TGTGCCAGCAGTGATCACGACAGGGTGGGGGAGACCCAGTACTTC | CASSDHDRVGETQYF
TRBJ1-1 | - | TRBV25-1 | 13 | TGTGCCAGCAGTGAGACCAGGGCCACTGAAGCTTTCTTT | CASSETRATEAFF
TRBJ2-7 | TRBD2 | TRBV28 | 20 | TGTGCCAGCAGTTTATTAAGAATTGGGGGACTAGCGGGAGACAGTCACGAGCAGTACTTC | CASSLLRIGGLAGDSHEQYF
TRBJ1-2 | TRBD1 | TRBV19 | 13 | TGTGCCAGTTGCCCCCGGGACAGCTATGGCTACACCTTC | CASCPRDSYGYTF
TRBJ1-2 | - | TRBV30 | 14 | TGTGCCTGTTCGGGGAGGTCAGATAACTATGGCTACACCTTC | CACSGRSDNYGYTF
TRBJ2-1 | - | TRBV27 | 15 | TGTGCCAGCAGGATAATAGCGGACTCCTACAATGAGCAGTTCTTC | CASRIIADSYNEQFF
TRBJ2-3 | TRBD1 | TRBV27 | 15 | TGTGCCAGCGGTTGGACAGGGACGGTCCCAGATACGCAGTATTTT | CASGWTGTVPDTQYF
TRBJ1-2 | - | TRBV4-3 | 16 | TGCGCCAGCAGCCAAGAAATATTTCTAACATCGGGAGGCTACACCTTC | CASSQEIFLTSGGYTF
TRBJ2-3 | - | TRBV6-1 | 15 | TGTGCCAGCAGAATAGGGGGAGCGGAGACAGATACGCAGTATTTT | CASRIGGAETDTQYF
TRBJ2-7 | TRBD1 | TRBV14 | 14 | TGTGCCAGCAGCCCTGACAGGGGGCCCTACGAGCAGTACTTC | CASSPDRGPYEQYF
TRBJ2-3 | TRBD2 | TRBV19 | 15 | TGTGCCAGTAGGAATACCGGACTAGCGCCAGATACGCAGTATTTT | CASRNTGLAPDTQYF
TRBJ1-2 | - | TRBV27 | 16 | TGTGCCAGCAGCGATTTCTTCTCGGGAGCTAACTATGGCTACACCTTC | CASSDFFSGANYGYTF
TRBJ1-1 | TRBD1 | TRBV2 | 14 | TGTGCCAGCAGTCGGACAGGGAAGGGCACTGAAGCTTTCTTT | CASSRTGKGTEAFF